Shown below are 6 T cell receptor beta chains from a single sample sequenced in a study of CD8 T cells in ankylosing spondylitis. In TCRdb, the 5' RACE reads were re-called with MiXCR into one record per CDR3 protein. The sample carries 200,000 to 250,000 distinct CDR3 sequences, around a tenth recorded once. The specimen sequenced was blood, either unsorted or a sorted T cell fraction (not recorded which). The receptor source for this set is a male donor with ankylosing spondylitis or in good health (not recorded which).

The chain uses TRBV29-1 and TRBJ1-2; no clear D gene. The V gene lost 7 bases and the J gene lost 8 bases, with 11 bases spanning the gap. Germline V CDR1 and CDR2: SQVTM, ANQGSEA. The CDR3 extends over 10 amino acids. The CDR3 spells CSGLGFGYTF. The CDR3 nucleotides are TGCAGCGGGCTTGGTTTCGGCTACACCTTC.

The chain recombines TRBV4-2 with TRBJ1-6; D unclear. Trimming removed 10 bases from V and 13 bases from J, with 23 bases in between. The CDR3 consists of 14 residues. Per germline, CDR1 LGHNA and CDR2 YNFKEQ. The CDR3 loop reads CAMSPGPLRDPLHF. Here the CDR3 DNA reads TGTGCCATGAGCCCCGGGCCTCTCCGGGATCCCCTCCACTTT.

The table lists this clonotype with many counts. The rearrangement joins TRBV5-6 to TRBJ2-5; D call uncertain. This CDR3 is built from 13 residues. Trimming cost V 5 bases and J 14 bases, with 22 bases left between them. Germline CDR1 SGHDT, CDR2 YYEEEE. The CDR3 DNA reads TGTGCCAGCAGTGGCGAACGGGTTGAGCTAGGATACTTC. Amino acids: CASSGERVELGYF. The full variable domain, completed using reference TRBV5-6 and TRBJ2-5, is DAGVTQSPTHLIKTRGQQVTLRCSPKSGHDTVSWYQQALGQGPQFIFQYYEEEERQRGNFPDRFSGHQFPNYSSELNVNALLLGDSALYLCASSGERVELGYFGPGTRLLVL.

The sample holds many counts of this clonotype. The CDR3 spells CSVAGDVRGPGSKAFF. In nucleotides, the CDR3 is TGCAGCGTTGCGGGAGATGTGAGGGGCCCAGGTAGTAAAGCTTTCTTT. J is TRBJ1-1 and V is TRBV29-1, with D perhaps TRBD1 (5 bases). CDR1 and CDR2 (germline): SQVTM, ANQGSEA. The CDR3 totals 16 residues. V was cut by 4 bases and J by 9 bases, with 27 bases left in between. Filled out from reference TRBV29-1 and TRBJ1-1, the complete variable domain reads SAVISQKPSRDICQRGTSLTIQCQVDSQVTMMFWYRQQPGQSLTLIATANQGSEATYESGFVIDKFPISRPNLTFSTLTVSNMSPEDSSIYLCSVAGDVRGPGSKAFFGQGTRLTVV.

Ten or more counts support this clonotype. CDR3 amino acids: CASSQATLFNEQFF. Written as DNA, the CDR3 is TGTGCCAGCAGCCAAGCGACACTTTTTAATGAGCAGTTCTTC. J is TRBJ2-1 and V is TRBV3-1, with D unresolved. V was pared by 1 base and J by 7 bases, with 11 bases between. This CDR3 is 14 amino acids long. Germline values: CDR1 LGHDT, CDR2 YNNKEL (reference sequence).

The chain has TRBV5-1 and TRBJ2-1, with D possibly called TRBD1 or TRBD2 (6 bases each). The CDR3 sequence is 11 residues long. Per the germline V gene, CDR1 is SGHRS and CDR2 is YFSETQ. The V end lost 5 bases, the J end lost 10 bases, and 10 bases lay between the germline ends. The CDR3, as DNA: TGCGCCAGCAGGGGGGGCGGGGAGCAGTTCTTC. Translated: CASRGGGEQFF.